This T cell receptor beta chain appears in the sequencing data of a study of neoadjuvant anti-PD-1 for oral cavity cancer. This clone was recorded only once. The antigen remains undetermined. Broader study findings: With three patients per group, TCR findings need larger cohorts. Greater tumor shrinkage accompanied bigger post-treatment sizes of preexisting clones.

The patients had HPV-negative, locally advanced oral cavity squamous cell carcinoma. The protocol was immunoSEQ multiplex PCR, while the TCRdb copy is restricted to in-frame clones and leaves out a portion. The sample consists of about 9,300 clones, about 68% of them appearing once. Germline V gives CDR1 MDHEN, CDR2 SYDVKM. V lost 2 bases and J lost 6; bases outside the gene matches: 5. The CDR3 loop spans 15 amino acids. This clonotype originated in a person between 40 and 85 years old with oral cavity squamous cell carcinoma. The sequencing here drew on tumor tissue, taken before nivolumab (anti-PD-1) treatment. The rearrangement joins TRBV28 to TRBJ2-2; 8 bases line up with TRBD2. The CDR3: CASSLAGGGSGELFF. For the CDR3, the DNA is TGTGCCAGCAGTTTAGCGGGAGGAGGTTCCGGGGAGCTGTTTTTT.